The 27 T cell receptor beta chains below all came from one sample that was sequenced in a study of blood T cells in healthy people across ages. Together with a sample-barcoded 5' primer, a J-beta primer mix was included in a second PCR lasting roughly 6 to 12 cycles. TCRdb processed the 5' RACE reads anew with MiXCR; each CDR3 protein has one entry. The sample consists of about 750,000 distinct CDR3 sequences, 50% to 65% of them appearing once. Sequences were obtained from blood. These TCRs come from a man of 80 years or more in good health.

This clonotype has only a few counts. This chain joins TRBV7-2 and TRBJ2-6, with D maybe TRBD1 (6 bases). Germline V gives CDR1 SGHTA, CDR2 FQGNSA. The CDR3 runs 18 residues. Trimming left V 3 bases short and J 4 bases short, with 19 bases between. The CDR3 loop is CASSFSFRGALGANVLTF. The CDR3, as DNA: TGTGCCAGCAGCTTTTCCTTCAGGGGCGCGCTCGGGGCCAACGTCCTGACTTTC.

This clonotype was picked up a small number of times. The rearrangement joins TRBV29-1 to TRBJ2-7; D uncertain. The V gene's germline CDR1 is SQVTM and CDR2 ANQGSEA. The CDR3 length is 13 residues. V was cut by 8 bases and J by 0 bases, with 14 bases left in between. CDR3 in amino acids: CSSPVGVSYEQYF. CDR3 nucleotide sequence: TGCAGCTCCCCGGTTGGGGTCTCCTACGAGCAGTACTTC.

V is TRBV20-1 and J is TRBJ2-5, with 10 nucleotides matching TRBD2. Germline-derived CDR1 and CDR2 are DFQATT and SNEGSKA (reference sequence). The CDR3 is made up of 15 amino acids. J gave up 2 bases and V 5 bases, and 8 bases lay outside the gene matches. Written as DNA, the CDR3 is TGCAGTGCTGGTATAGCGGGAGGAATACAAGAGACCCAGTACTTC. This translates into CSAGIAGGIQETQYF.

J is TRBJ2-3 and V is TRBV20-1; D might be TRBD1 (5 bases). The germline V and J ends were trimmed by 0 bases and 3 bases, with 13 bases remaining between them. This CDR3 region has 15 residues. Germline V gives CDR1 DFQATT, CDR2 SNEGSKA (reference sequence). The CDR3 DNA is TGCAGTGCTAGAGAGGTCCAGGGATGGACAGATACGCAGTATTTT. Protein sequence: CSAREVQGWTDTQYF.

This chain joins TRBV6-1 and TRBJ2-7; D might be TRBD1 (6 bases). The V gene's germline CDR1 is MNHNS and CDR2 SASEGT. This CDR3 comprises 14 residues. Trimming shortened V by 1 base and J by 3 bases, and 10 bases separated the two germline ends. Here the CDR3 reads CASSEEGRGYEQYF. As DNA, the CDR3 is TGTGCCAGCAGTGAAGAGGGCAGGGGCTACGAGCAGTACTTC.

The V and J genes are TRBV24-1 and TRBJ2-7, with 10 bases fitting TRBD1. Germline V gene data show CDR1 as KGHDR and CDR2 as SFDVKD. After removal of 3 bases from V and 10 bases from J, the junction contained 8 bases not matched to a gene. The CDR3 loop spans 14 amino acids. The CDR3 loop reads CATSDTGTGEQQYF. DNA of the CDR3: TGTGCCACCAGTGATACCGGGACAGGGGAGCAACAGTACTTC.

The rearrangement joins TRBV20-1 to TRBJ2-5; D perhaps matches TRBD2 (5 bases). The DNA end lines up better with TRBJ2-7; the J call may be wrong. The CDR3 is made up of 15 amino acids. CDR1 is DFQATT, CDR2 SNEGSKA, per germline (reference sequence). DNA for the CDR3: TGCAGTGGGAGGTCACAGCAACTTCAATGGGACGAGCAGTACTTC. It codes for CSGRSQQLQWDEQYF.

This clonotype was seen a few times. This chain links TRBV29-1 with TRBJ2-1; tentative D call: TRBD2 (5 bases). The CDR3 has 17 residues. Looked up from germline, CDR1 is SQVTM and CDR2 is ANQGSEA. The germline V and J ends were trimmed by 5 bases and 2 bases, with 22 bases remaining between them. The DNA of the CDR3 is TGCAGCGTTCTCAGAATTGAATCGGGAACTCCCTACAATGAGCAGTTCTTC. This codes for CSVLRIESGTPYNEQFF.

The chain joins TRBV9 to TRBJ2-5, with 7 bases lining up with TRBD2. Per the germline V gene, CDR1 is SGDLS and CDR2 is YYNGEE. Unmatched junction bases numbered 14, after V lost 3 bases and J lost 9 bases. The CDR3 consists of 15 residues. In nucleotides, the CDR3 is TGTGCCAGCAGCGCCACACAGACCCCCCGGGGGGCCCAGTACTTC. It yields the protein CASSATQTPRGAQYF.

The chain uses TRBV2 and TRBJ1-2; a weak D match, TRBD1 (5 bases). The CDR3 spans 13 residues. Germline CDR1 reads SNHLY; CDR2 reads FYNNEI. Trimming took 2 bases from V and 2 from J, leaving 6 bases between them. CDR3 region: CASSETGNYGYTF. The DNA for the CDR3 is TGTGCCAGCAGTGAAACAGGAAACTATGGCTACACCTTC.

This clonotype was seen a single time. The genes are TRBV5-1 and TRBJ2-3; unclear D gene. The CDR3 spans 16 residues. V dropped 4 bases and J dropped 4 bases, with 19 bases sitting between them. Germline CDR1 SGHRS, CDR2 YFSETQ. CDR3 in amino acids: CASSPPVARAADTQYF. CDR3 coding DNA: TGCGCCAGCAGCCCCCCGGTAGCTCGGGCGGCAGATACGCAGTATTTT. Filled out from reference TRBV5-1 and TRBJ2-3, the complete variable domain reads KAGVTQTPRYLIKTRGQQVTLSCSPISGHRSVSWYQQTPGQGLQFLFEYFSETQRNKGNFPGRFSGRQFSNSRSEMNVSTLELGDSALYLCASSPPVARAADTQYFGPGTRLTVL.

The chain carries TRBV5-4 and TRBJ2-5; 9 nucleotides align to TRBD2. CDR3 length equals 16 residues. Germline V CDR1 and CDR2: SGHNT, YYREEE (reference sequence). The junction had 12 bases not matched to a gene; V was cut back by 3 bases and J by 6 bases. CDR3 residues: CASSSGLARTKQTQYF. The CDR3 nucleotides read TGTGCCAGCAGCTCCGGACTAGCGAGGACGAAACAGACCCAGTACTTC.

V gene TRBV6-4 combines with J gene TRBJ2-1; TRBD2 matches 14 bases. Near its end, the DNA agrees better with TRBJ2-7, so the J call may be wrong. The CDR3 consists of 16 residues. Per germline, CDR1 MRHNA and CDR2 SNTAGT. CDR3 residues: CASSGLAGGPNNEQYF. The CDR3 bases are TGTGCCAGCAGTGGACTAGCGGGAGGGCCCAACAATGAGCAGTACTTC.

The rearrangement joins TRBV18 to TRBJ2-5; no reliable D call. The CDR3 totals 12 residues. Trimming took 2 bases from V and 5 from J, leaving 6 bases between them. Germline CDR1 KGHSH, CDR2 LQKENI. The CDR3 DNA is TGTGCCAGCTCACCAGGGTTGGAGACCCAGTACTTC. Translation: CASSPGLETQYF.

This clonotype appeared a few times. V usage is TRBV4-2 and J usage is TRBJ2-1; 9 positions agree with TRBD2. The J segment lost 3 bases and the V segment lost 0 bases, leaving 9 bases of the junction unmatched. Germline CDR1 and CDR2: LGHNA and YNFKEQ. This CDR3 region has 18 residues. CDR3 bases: TGTGCCAGCAGCCAAGATCTTGGGACTAGCTTCCTCTACAATGAGCAGTTCTTC. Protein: CASSQDLGTSFLYNEQFF.

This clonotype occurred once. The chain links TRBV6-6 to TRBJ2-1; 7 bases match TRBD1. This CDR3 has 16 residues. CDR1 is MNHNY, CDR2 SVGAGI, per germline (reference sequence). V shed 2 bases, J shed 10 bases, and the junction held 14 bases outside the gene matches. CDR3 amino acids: CASSYVGQENRAEQFF. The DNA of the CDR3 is TGTGCCAGCAGTTACGTTGGACAGGAGAATAGGGCGGAGCAGTTCTTC.

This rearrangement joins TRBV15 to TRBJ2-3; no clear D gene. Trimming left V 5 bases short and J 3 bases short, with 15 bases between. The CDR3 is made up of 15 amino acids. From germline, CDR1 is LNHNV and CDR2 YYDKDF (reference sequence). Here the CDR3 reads CATSATVRRTDTQYF. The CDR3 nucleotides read TGTGCCACCAGCGCCACGGTCAGACGGACAGATACGCAGTATTTT.

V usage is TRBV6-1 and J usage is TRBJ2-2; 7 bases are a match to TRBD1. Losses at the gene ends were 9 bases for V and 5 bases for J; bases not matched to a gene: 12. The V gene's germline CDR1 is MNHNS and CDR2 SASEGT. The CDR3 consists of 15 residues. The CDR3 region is CASILDRVGTGELFF. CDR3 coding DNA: TGTGCCAGTATATTAGACAGGGTAGGGACCGGGGAGCTGTTTTTT.

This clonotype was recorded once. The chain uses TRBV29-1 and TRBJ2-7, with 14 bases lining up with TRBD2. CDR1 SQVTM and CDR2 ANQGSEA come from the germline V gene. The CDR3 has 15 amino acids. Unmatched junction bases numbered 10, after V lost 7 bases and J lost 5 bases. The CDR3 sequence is CSAQGTSGGRNEQYF. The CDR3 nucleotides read TGCAGCGCTCAAGGGACTAGCGGGGGAAGGAACGAGCAGTACTTC.

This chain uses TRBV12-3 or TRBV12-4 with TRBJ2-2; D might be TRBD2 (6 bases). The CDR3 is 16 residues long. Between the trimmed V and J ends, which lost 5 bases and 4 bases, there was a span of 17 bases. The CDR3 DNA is TGTGCCAGCAGTCCTCTGACTAGAGTTGGCACCGGGGAGCTGTTTTTT. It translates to CASSPLTRVGTGELFF.

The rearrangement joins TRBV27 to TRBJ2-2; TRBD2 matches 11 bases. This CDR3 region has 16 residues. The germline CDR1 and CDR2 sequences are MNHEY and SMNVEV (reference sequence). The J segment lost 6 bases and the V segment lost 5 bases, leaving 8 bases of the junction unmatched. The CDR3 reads CASSAVLAGASGELFF. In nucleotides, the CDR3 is TGTGCCAGCAGTGCTGTACTAGCGGGAGCTTCCGGGGAGCTGTTTTTT.

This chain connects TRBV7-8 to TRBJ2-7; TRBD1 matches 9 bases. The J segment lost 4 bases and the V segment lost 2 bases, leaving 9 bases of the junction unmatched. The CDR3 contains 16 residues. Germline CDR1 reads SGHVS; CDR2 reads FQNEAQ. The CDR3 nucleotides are TGTGCCAGCAGCTTAAACCAACAGGGGGCGTTGTACGAGCAGTACTTC. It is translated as CASSLNQQGALYEQYF.

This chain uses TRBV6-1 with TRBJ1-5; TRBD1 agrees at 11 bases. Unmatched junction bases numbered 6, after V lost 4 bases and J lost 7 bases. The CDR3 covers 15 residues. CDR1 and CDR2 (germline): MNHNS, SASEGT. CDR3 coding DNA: TGTGCCAGCAGTGCCGGGACAGGGGGTATGCAGCCCCAGCATTTT. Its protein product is CASSAGTGGMQPQHF.

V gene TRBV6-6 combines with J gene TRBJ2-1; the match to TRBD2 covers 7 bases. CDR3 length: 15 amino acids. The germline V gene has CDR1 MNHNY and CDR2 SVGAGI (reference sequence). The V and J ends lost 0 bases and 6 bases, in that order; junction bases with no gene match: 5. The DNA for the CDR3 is TGTGCCAGCAGTTACTCTCCTAGCGGAGGCAATGAGCAGTTCTTC. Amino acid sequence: CASSYSPSGGNEQFF.

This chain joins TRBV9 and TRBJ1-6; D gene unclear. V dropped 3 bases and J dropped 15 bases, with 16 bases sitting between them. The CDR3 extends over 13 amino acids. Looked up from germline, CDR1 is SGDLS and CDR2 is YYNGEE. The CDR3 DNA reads TGTGCCAGCAGCGGTAGCGGCGTTAGCGTCCTCCACTTT. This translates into CASSGSGVSVLHF.

The CDR3 DNA reads TGTGCCATCAGTGAGACACCTAACTATGGCTACACCTTC. Amino acids: CAISETPNYGYTF. V and J are TRBV10-3 and TRBJ1-2; D is unresolved. V lost 2 bases to trimming and J lost 0 bases, with 4 bases between them. Germline-derived CDR1 and CDR2 are ENHRY and SYGVKD. The CDR3 length is 13 residues.

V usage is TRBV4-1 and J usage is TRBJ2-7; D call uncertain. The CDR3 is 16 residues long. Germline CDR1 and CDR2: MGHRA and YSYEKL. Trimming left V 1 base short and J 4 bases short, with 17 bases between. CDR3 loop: CASSQGTSGNLYEQYF. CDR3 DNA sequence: TGCGCCAGCAGCCAAGGAACATCGGGTAACCTTTACGAGCAGTACTTC.